These 14 T cell receptor beta chains came from one sample sequenced in a study of identical twins. TCRdb called the 5' RACE reads again in MiXCR, with one record for every CDR3 protein. The table lists around 370,000 distinct CDR3 sequences, about 9% of them singletons. Material for sequencing was naive T cells sorted from blood. Receptor source: a woman in her fifties or sixties in good health.

This sequence joins TRBV3-1 and TRBJ1-1, with no clear D. Germline V CDR1 and CDR2: LGHDT, YNNKEL (reference sequence). The V end was cut by 4 bases, the J end by 1 base, with 10 bases between. The CDR3 contains 14 residues. Written as DNA, the CDR3 is TGTGCCAGCAGCCCCACATGGAGGAACACTGAAGCTTTCTTT. It specifies CASSPTWRNTEAFF. The variable domain in full, completed from reference TRBV3-1 and TRBJ1-1, reads DTAVSQTPKYLVTQMGNDKSIKCEQNLGHDTMYWYKQDSKKFLKIMFSYNNKELIINETVPNRFSPKSPDKAHLNLHINSLELGDSAVYFCASSPTWRNTEAFFGQGTRLTVV.

With regard to this clonotype: A junction boundary mismatches the germline segment, possibly from a read error. This rearrangement joins TRBV5-5 to TRBJ2-5, with D possibly being TRBD1 (7 bases). From germline, CDR1 is SGHKS and CDR2 YYEKEE (reference sequence). The CDR3 runs 15 residues. The CDR3 nucleotides are TGTGCCAGCAGCCTGGGGGGACAGACCGAAGAGACCCAGGACTTC. This encodes CASSLGGQTEETQDF.

This clonotype was found many times. The chain combines TRBV21-1 with TRBJ2-7; the table's D call, TRBD1, was not checked against the DNA. TRBV21-1 is deemed a pseudogene. This CDR3 is built from 14 residues. The CDR3 nucleotides read TGTGCCAGCAGATTCCCGGGACACGACTACGAGCAGTACGTC. Protein: CASRFPGHDYEQYV.

This clonotype was seen only a few times. The chain uses TRBV20-1 and TRBJ2-1; possibly TRBD2 for D (6 bases). The CDR3 is 14 amino acids. The V end lost 6 bases, the J end lost 7 bases, and 19 bases lay between the germline ends. Germline CDR1 and CDR2: DFQATT and SNEGSKA (reference sequence). CDR3 residues: CSADSGLPGNEQFF. The CDR3 coding sequence is TGCAGTGCAGACTCGGGACTTCCCGGGAATGAGCAGTTCTTC.

This clonotype has ten or more counts. The chain joins TRBV20-1 to TRBJ2-7; 9 bases line up with TRBD1. Germline CDR1 and CDR2: DFQATT and SNEGSKA (reference sequence). The CDR3 has 15 residues. Unmatched junction bases numbered 7, after V lost 4 bases and J lost 0 bases. The CDR3 region has the DNA TGCAGTGCTACCTCCGACAGGGGGAGCTCCTACGAGCAGTACTTC. This gives the protein CSATSDRGSSYEQYF.

Ten or more counts support this clonotype. The chain employs TRBV6-5 and TRBJ1-2; D not resolved. The germline V gene has CDR1 MNHEY and CDR2 SVGAGI. Trimming stripped 7 bases from V and 2 bases from J, with 5 bases between. There are 11 residues in the CDR3. The CDR3 coding sequence is TGTGCCAGCATGCAGAACTATGGCTACACCTTC. This encodes CASMQNYGYTF.

This clonotype came up many times. The chain combines TRBV20-1 with TRBJ2-1; D is uncertain. The CDR3 covers 13 residues. V was shortened by 4 bases and J by 0 bases, with 7 bases between the two germline ends. The germline gives CDR1 DFQATT, CDR2 SNEGSKA (reference sequence). The CDR3 loop reads CSAKPSSYNEQFF. DNA for the CDR3: TGCAGTGCTAAACCCAGCTCCTACAATGAGCAGTTCTTC.

This sequence joins TRBV7-9 and TRBJ2-5, with 9 bases identical to TRBD1. The CDR3 contains 14 residues. V was clipped by 5 bases and J by 2 bases; unmatched bases: 3. Germline CDR1 is SEHNR and CDR2 is FQNEAQ (reference sequence). The CDR3 DNA is TGTGCCAGCAGCCCGGGACAGGGACAAGAGACCCAGTACTTC. This gives the protein CASSPGQGQETQYF.

V gene TRBV14 combines with J gene TRBJ1-1; D gene ambiguous. Germline CDR1 SGHDN, CDR2 FVKESK. V gave up 7 bases and J gave up 1 base, with 13 bases separating them. This CDR3 has 14 residues. DNA of the CDR3: TGTGCCAGCACCCCCACGGAGGCGAACACTGAAGCTTTCTTT. This codes for CASTPTEANTEAFF.

This clonotype was seen at least ten times. The chain is built from TRBV3-1 and TRBJ2-1; 10 bases align to TRBD2. V shed 4 bases and J 3 bases; nucleotides not matched to a gene: 9. The germline V gene has CDR1 LGHDT and CDR2 YNNKEL (reference sequence). This CDR3 has 17 residues. This CDR3 reads CASSRRSGRANYNEQFF. The CDR3 DNA follows: TGTGCCAGCAGCCGCCGGAGCGGGAGGGCCAACTACAATGAGCAGTTCTTC.

V usage is TRBV10-3 and J usage is TRBJ2-5; D is unclear. Germline V lookup: CDR1 ENHRY, CDR2 SYGVKD. Trimming shortened V by 2 bases and J by 2 bases, and 6 bases separated the two germline ends. The CDR3 consists of 13 residues. The CDR3 DNA is TGTGCCATCAGTGAGGGCAGGCAAGAGACCCAGTACTTC. It specifies CAISEGRQETQYF.

This clonotype was observed a few times. The V gene is TRBV20-1, the J gene TRBJ2-4; 9 bases are a match to TRBD2. The CDR3 sequence is 17 residues long. The V segment lost 2 bases and the J segment 1 base; nucleotides outside the gene matches: 9. Germline V gene lookup returns CDR1 DFQATT and CDR2 SNEGSKA (reference sequence). CDR3 nucleotide sequence: TGCAGTGCTAGACACCCGACTAGCGGCATGGCCAAAAACATTCAGTACTTC. Translation gives CSARHPTSGMAKNIQYF.

For the CDR3, the DNA is TGTGCCAGCAGCTTAGGGACTAGCTCGGGTGAGCAGTTCTTC. Encoded protein: CASSLGTSSGEQFF. J is TRBJ2-1 and V is TRBV11-2, with TRBD2 identical over 8 bases. Germline V gene sequence: CDR1 SGHAT, CDR2 FQNNGV. The CDR3 is 14 residues long. After removal of 1 base from V and 9 bases from J, the junction contained 5 bases not matched to a gene.

This clonotype was counted a few times. The V and J genes are TRBV12-3 or TRBV12-4 and TRBJ2-7; D remains ambiguous. The ends were cut back, 4 bases at V and 7 bases at J, with 14 bases in the middle. This CDR3 spans 13 amino acids. CDR3 in DNA: TGTGCCAGCAGTTCGGACCTACTGGTGGAGCAGTACGTC. It yields the protein CASSSDLLVEQYV.